Shown below are 26 T cell receptor beta chains from a single sample sequenced in a study of T cell repertoires and HLA-DP antigens. Generated by immunoSEQ multiplex PCR, the TCRdb table keeps only in-frame clones and is missing some. In the table there are approximately 100,000 clones, about 89% of which are singletons. Their antigens remain unidentified. The sample taken for sequencing was CD4+ T cells from PBMCs. These receptors originate from a man over 45 in good health and CMV-seronegative.

CDR3 DNA: TGTGCCAGCAGCTCCTCAGGGACGGCTAATGAAAAACTGTTTTTT. Translated: CASSSSGTANEKLFF. This sequence joins TRBV5-4 and TRBJ1-4, with D perhaps TRBD1 (5 bases). Trimming shortened V by 3 bases and J by 3 bases, and 12 bases separated the two germline ends. There are 15 residues in the CDR3. Germline assignment: CDR1 SGHNT and CDR2 YYREEE (reference sequence).

The chain joins TRBV6-5 to TRBJ2-7; TRBD2 aligns across 7 bases. Trimming at V came to 5 bases and at J to 3 bases, leaving 4 bases not matched to a gene. This CDR3 is 13 amino acids long. Germline V lookup: CDR1 MNHEY, CDR2 SVGAGI. The CDR3 DNA is TGTGCCAGCAGTCACGCGGGGGTCTACGAGCAGTACTTC. Its translation is CASSHAGVYEQYF.

The V and J genes are TRBV7-2 and TRBJ1-4; D may be TRBD1 (5 bases). Germline CDR1 is SGHTA and CDR2 is FQGNSA. CDR3 length equals 14 residues. Trimming stripped 3 bases from V and 7 bases from J, with 12 bases between. In DNA, the CDR3 is TGTGCCAGCAGCTTGACAGCGGCCCCTGAAAAACTGTTTTTT. The encoded protein is CASSLTAAPEKLFF.

The chain links TRBV21-1 to TRBJ2-7. TRBV21-1 is listed as a pseudogene. There are 15 residues in the CDR3. CDR3 loop: CASTNGGTGSYEQYF. CDR3 coding DNA: TGTGCCAGCACCAACGGGGGCACTGGATCCTACGAGCAGTACTTC.

This chain connects TRBV6-6 to TRBJ2-2; the D is unclear. This CDR3 has 15 amino acids. Germline V gives CDR1 MNHNY, CDR2 SVGAGI (reference sequence). V was shortened by 4 bases and J by 6 bases, with 15 bases between the two germline ends. CDR3 DNA: TGTGCCAGCAGTTCCACGAGACTTCACCCCGGGGAGCTGTTTTTT. It encodes CASSSTRLHPGELFF.

This clone was counted a single time. V is TRBV5-1 and J is TRBJ2-7; 8 bases fit TRBD1. V dropped 0 bases and J dropped 7; count of bases not matched to a gene: 6. In germline, CDR1 is SGHRS, CDR2 YFSETQ. There are 14 residues in the CDR3. The CDR3, as DNA: TGCGCCAGCAGCTTGGGACAGGGGTATCGGGAGCAGTACTTC. This sequence encodes CASSLGQGYREQYF. The full variable domain, completed using reference TRBV5-1 and TRBJ2-7, is KAGVTQTPRYLIKTRGQQVTLSCSPISGHRSVSWYQQTPGQGLQFLFEYFSETQRNKGNFPGRFSGRQFSNSRSEMNVSTLELGDSALYLCASSLGQGYREQYFGPGTRLTVT.

This clone has more than one count but fewer than ten. The chain uses TRBV7-6 and TRBJ2-7; tentatively, D is TRBD1 (6 bases). Germline CDR1 SGHVS, CDR2 FNYEAQ. CDR3 size: 16 residues. V gave up 4 bases and J gave up 5 bases, with 21 bases separating them. The CDR3 sequence: CASSSPPMTGPNEQYF. The CDR3 DNA is TGTGCCAGCAGCTCCCCACCAATGACAGGACCCAACGAGCAGTACTTC.

The gene calls are TRBV7-2 and TRBJ2-5, with 7 bases fitting TRBD2. The V and J ends lost 0 bases and 2 bases, in that order; junction bases with no gene match: 6. The CDR3 contains 16 residues. Germline assignment: CDR1 SGHTA and CDR2 FQGNSA. In nucleotides, the CDR3 is TGTGCCAGCAGCTTAGCCGCGGCTAGCGGACAAGAGACCCAGTACTTC. It yields the protein CASSLAAASGQETQYF. The full variable domain, with the rest looked up from reference TRBV7-2 and TRBJ2-5, is GAGVSQSPSNKVTEKGKDVELRCDPISGHTALYWYRQSLGQGLEFLIYFQGNSAPDKSGLPSDRFSAERTGGSVSTLTIQRTQQEDSAVYLCASSLAAASGQETQYFGPGTRLLVL.

The chain is built from TRBV5-1 and TRBJ2-7, with D perhaps given as TRBD1 or TRBD2 (5 bases each). V was trimmed by 3 bases and J by 1 base, leaving 11 bases between them. The CDR3 loop spans 14 amino acids. CDR1 is SGHRS and CDR2 is YFSETQ in the germline V gene. Here the CDR3 DNA reads TGCGCCAGCAGCTCGGGGCCAAATTCCTACGAGCAGTACTTC. This gives the protein CASSSGPNSYEQYF.

The chain employs TRBV18 and TRBJ2-7; 8 positions agree with TRBD1. With V trimmed by 4 bases and J by 3 bases, 5 bases remained unmatched. This CDR3 has 14 residues. Looked up from germline, CDR1 is KGHSH and CDR2 is LQKENI. The CDR3 sequence is CASSQTTGDYEQYF. DNA of the CDR3: TGTGCCAGCTCACAGACGACAGGGGACTACGAGCAGTACTTC.

The chain recombines TRBV18 with TRBJ1-1; D is unclear. CDR1 is KGHSH and CDR2 is LQKENI in the germline V gene. The CDR3 covers 12 residues. V was shortened by 3 bases and J by 5 bases, with 7 bases between the two germline ends. CDR3 region: CASSPPGTEAFF. CDR3 coding DNA: TGTGCCAGCTCACCTCCGGGGACTGAAGCTTTCTTT.

This clone was observed a single time. The J gene is TRBJ1-2, the V gene TRBV7-9; possible D gene TRBD1, 5 bases. V dropped 5 bases and J dropped 5 bases, with 18 bases sitting between them. The length of the CDR3 is 15 residues. CDR1 SEHNR and CDR2 FQNEAQ come from the germline V gene (reference sequence). This CDR3 is CASSLQGFTVYGYTF. CDR3 in DNA: TGTGCCAGCAGCCTCCAGGGATTTACCGTATATGGCTACACCTTC.

This sequence joins TRBV5-4 and TRBJ1-4; maybe TRBD1 (5 bases). Germline CDR1 SGHNT, CDR2 YYREEE (reference sequence). This CDR3 contains 14 residues. Deletions cut 4 bases from V and 4 bases from J, with 11 bases between. The CDR3 is CASSMGLFNEKLFF. The CDR3 bases are TGTGCCAGCAGCATGGGACTCTTTAATGAAAAACTGTTTTTT.

The chain couples TRBV19 to TRBJ1-2; TRBD1 matches at 9 bases. The CDR3 has 14 residues. Unmatched junction bases numbered 4, after V lost 3 bases and J lost 5 bases. Germline CDR1 is LNHDA and CDR2 is SQIVND (reference sequence). The CDR3 sequence: CASSMEQGAYGYTF. CDR3 DNA: TGTGCCAGTAGTATGGAACAGGGGGCGTATGGCTACACCTTC.

The chain joins TRBV7-9 to TRBJ2-1; 12 bases map to TRBD1. The germline V gene encodes CDR1 SEHNR and CDR2 FQNEAQ (reference sequence). The CDR3 totals 16 residues. Unmatched junction bases numbered 2, after V lost 3 bases and J lost 2 bases. The CDR3 is CASSFGTGGTYNEQFF. CDR3 bases: TGTGCCAGCAGCTTTGGGACAGGGGGCACCTACAATGAGCAGTTCTTC.

Written as DNA, the CDR3 is TGTGCCAGCTCACCACCCGTAGCTAACTATGGCTACACCTTC. This gives the protein CASSPPVANYGYTF. The rearrangement joins TRBV18 to TRBJ1-2; D uncertain. The germline CDR1 and CDR2 sequences are KGHSH and LQKENI. This CDR3 region has 14 residues. The V end was cut by 0 bases, the J end by 0 bases, with 5 bases between. Full variable domain (rest looked up from reference TRBV18 and TRBJ1-2): NAGVMQNPRHLVRRRGQEARLRCSPMKGHSHVYWYRQLPEEGLKFMVYLQKENIIDESGMPKERFSAEFPKEGPSILRIQQVVRGDSAAYFCASSPPVANYGYTFGSGTRLTVV.

The chain employs TRBV7-9 and TRBJ2-3; D possibly corresponds to TRBD2 (5 bases). In germline, CDR1 is SEHNR, CDR2 FQNEAQ (reference sequence). This CDR3 region has 15 residues. Trimming stripped 1 base from V and 4 bases from J, with 12 bases between. This chain's CDR3 is CASSLVAGSSDTQYF. Here the CDR3 DNA reads TGTGCCAGCAGCTTAGTCGCGGGTTCCTCAGATACGCAGTATTTT.

The chain couples TRBV6-5 to TRBJ2-5, with a weak D call TRBD2 (5 bases). The J call may be mistaken, given a closer DNA end match to TRBJ2-7. The germline V gene encodes CDR1 MNHEY and CDR2 SVGAGI. The CDR3 loop spans 14 amino acids. CDR3 coding DNA: TGTGCCAGCAGTTACGACACTAGTTACCACGAGCAGTACTTC. Its translation: CASSYDTSYHEQYF.

The CDR3 DNA is TGTGCCAGCAGCGACCGCAATGAGCAGTTCTTC. Its translation: CASSDRNEQFF. The genes are TRBV9 and TRBJ2-1; no definite D call. The germline gives CDR1 SGDLS, CDR2 YYNGEE. This CDR3 spans 11 amino acids. Trimming took off 3 bases at V and 6 bases at J, with 4 bases between the two ends.

Only a few counts were recorded for this clone. The V call is TRBV29-1, the J call TRBJ1-2; D might be TRBD1 (5 bases). Germline-derived CDR1 and CDR2 are SQVTM and ANQGSEA. The CDR3 runs to 17 residues. Trimming took 3 bases from V and 4 from J, leaving 24 bases between them. The CDR3 region has the DNA TGCAGCGTTGAGGTGGGGGTGATTCGGAGCCTTGCCTATGGCTACACCTTC. Protein sequence: CSVEVGVIRSLAYGYTF.

CDR3 region: CATSREQVGGEQYF. For the CDR3, the DNA is TGTGCCACCAGCAGAGAACAGGTGGGGGGCGAGCAGTACTTC. This rearrangement joins TRBV15 to TRBJ2-7; weak D call: TRBD2 (6 bases). The CDR3 is 14 amino acids. Between the trimmed V and J ends, which lost 0 bases and 6 bases, there was a span of 12 bases. Germline V lookup: CDR1 LNHNV, CDR2 YYDKDF (reference sequence).

V gene TRBV4-1 combines with J gene TRBJ2-7, with TRBD1 matching 10 bases. This CDR3 comprises 15 residues. V gave up 2 bases and J gave up 3 bases; unmatched junction bases: 4. The V gene's germline CDR1 is MGHRA and CDR2 YSYEKL. The CDR3 DNA reads as TGCGCCAGCAGCCAACCGGGACAGGGGAGCTACGAGCAGTACTTC. Encoded protein: CASSQPGQGSYEQYF.

This chain uses TRBV6-5 with TRBJ2-7, with 8 bases lining up with TRBD1. The V gene's germline CDR1 is MNHEY and CDR2 SVGAGI. The CDR3 has 12 amino acids. After removal of 7 bases from V and 9 bases from J, the junction contained 8 bases not matched to a gene. DNA for the CDR3: TGTGCCAGCAAAGAGACAGGGGTCGCGCAGTACTTC. Residues: CASKETGVAQYF.

The genes are TRBV5-4 and TRBJ1-4, with D perhaps matching TRBD1 (5 bases). Trimming removed 0 bases from V and 0 bases from J, with 6 bases in between. From germline, CDR1 is SGHNT and CDR2 YYREEE (reference sequence). CDR3 size: 15 residues. CDR3: CASSLGTSTNEKLFF. CDR3 bases: TGTGCCAGCAGCTTGGGGACATCAACTAATGAAAAACTGTTTTTT.

The chain combines TRBV27 with TRBJ1-5; maybe TRBD1 (6 bases). V lost 8 bases, J lost 2 bases, and 10 bases lay in between. The CDR3 is made up of 13 amino acids. Germline CDR1 MNHEY, CDR2 SMNVEV (reference sequence). Here the CDR3 reads CASGKGGNQPQHF. The CDR3 DNA reads as TGTGCCAGCGGAAAGGGGGGCAATCAGCCCCAGCATTTT.

The CDR3 here is CASSSQVLAGAKYEQYF. In DNA, the CDR3 is TGTGCCAGCAGCTCCCAGGTTCTAGCGGGGGCCAAATACGAGCAGTACTTC. The chain couples TRBV7-2 to TRBJ2-7, with 10 bases identical to TRBD2. The trim removed 4 bases at V and 4 bases at J, leaving 13 bases unmatched. Germline-derived CDR1 and CDR2 are SGHTA and FQGNSA. CDR3 size: 17 residues.